This T cell receptor beta chain was documented in a study of T cell changes during pregnancy in multiple sclerosis. Measured with immunoSEQ multiplex PCR; TCRdb has only the in-frame clones, and not every one. The table lists tens of thousands of clones, roughly 93% of them singletons. The CDR3 consists of 16 residues. CDR1 is SNHLY and CDR2 is FYNNEI in the germline V gene. Germline trimming cut 5 bases from V and 8 bases from J; bases unmatched to any gene: 17. The receptor comes from a female donor with multiple sclerosis, enrolled in a pregnancy study. The chain combines TRBV2 with TRBJ1-2, with 7 nucleotides matching TRBD1. The source was peripheral blood, collected in the third trimester of pregnancy. CDR3: CASSSGTGVRVGGYTF. DNA for the CDR3: TGTGCCAGCAGTAGTGGAACAGGGGTTAGAGTTGGGGGCTACACCTTC. The full variable domain, completed using reference TRBV2 and TRBJ1-2, is EPEVTQTPSHQVTQMGQEVILRCVPISNHLYFYWYRQILGQKVEFLVSFYNNEISEKSEIFDDQFSVERPDGSNFTLKIRSTKLEDSAMYFCASSSGTGVRVGGYTFGSGTRLTVV.